This T cell receptor beta chain was identified during a study of vaccination and CD4 T cells after COVID-19. Study as a whole: The convalescent group had six males, four females, seven Caucasians, two Asians, one multiracial. Collection of post-COVID samples occurred a median around 96 days after diagnosis, spanning a range of 35 to 161.

The CDR3 extends over 15 amino acids. Germline V gene sequence: CDR1 LGHNA, CDR2 YSLEER. V lost 0 bases, J lost 5 bases, and 13 bases lay in between. Regarding treatment: roughly ten-day PBMC culture with coronavirus spike peptide pools or control peptides (ViraFEST assay). This clonotype was recorded a few times. The antigen remains undetermined. The Oncomine TCR Beta short-read assay was applied to DNA of cultured CD4+ T cells. A single record per CDR3 protein comes from TCRdb applying MiXCR to the PCR reads. The sample lists some 6,600 distinct CDR3 sequences, around 22% occurring once. Sample: CD4+ T cells from blood, cultured in vitro, taken after SARS-CoV-2 vaccination. The chain recombines TRBV4-3 with TRBJ2-5, with D unresolved. This sequence originates from a human donor who had recovered from COVID-19. This chain's CDR3 is CASSQDLRLGETQYF. As DNA, the CDR3 is TGCGCCAGCAGCCAAGACCTGAGACTGGGGGAGACCCAGTACTTC.